The clone carrying this T cell receptor (beta chain) was counted a single time. The data originate from a study of regulatory and conventional T cells in RAG deficiency. Profiled with immunoSEQ multiplex PCR; TCRdb holds only in-frame clones, not every one. The sample has approximately 12,000 clones, 85% to 95% seen once. This CDR3 comprises 16 residues. Germline assignment: CDR1 MNHEY and CDR2 SMNVEV (reference sequence). The trim removed 3 bases at V and 8 bases at J, leaving 8 bases unmatched. Genomic DNA came from blood conventional CD4+ T cells gated CD25-low CD127-high. The same sample was also studied in work on regulatory T cells. That study reports: Amplification used 52 TRBV primers and 13 TRBJ primers.

The TCR originated in a human donor in good health. The V and J genes are TRBV27 and TRBJ2-1; TRBD2 matches 12 bases. Sequencing was done on a sample of CD4+ effector T cells sorted from blood. The CDR3 reads CASSFRLAGVIHEQFF. The CDR3 bases are TGTGCCAGCAGTTTCCGACTAGCGGGAGTCATTCATGAGCAGTTCTTC.